This TCR beta chain was profiled in a study of cytomegalovirus exposure and HLA in healthy donors. Study outcomes and limitations: Cytomegalovirus-associated status was assigned to 150 or so TCR beta chains. The authors later linked a missense DCLRE1C variant to TCR beta V- and J-gene trimming. When the data were analyzed later, several of the most significant clusters appeared to be linked to common viral pathogens.

The length of the CDR3 is 12 residues. Germline V gene data show CDR1 as SGHVS and CDR2 as FNYEAQ. This PCR relied on a set of 60 Vbeta primers and 13 Jbeta primers. TCRdb's copy holds only in-frame clones and misses some; the assay was immunoSEQ multiplex PCR. The table shows approximately 140,000 clones, with 65% to 80% occurring only once. In nominal health when sampled, donors likely had unrecorded immune exposures nonetheless. Worth noting for this clone: Its antigen is unidentified.

V gene TRBV7-6 combines with J gene TRBJ2-5, with D perhaps TRBD1 (6 bases). The J call could be wrong; TRBJ2-7 is a better fit for the DNA end. This clonotype was obtained from a male donor in good health and CMV-seropositive. The sequencing input was PBMCs. CDR3 amino acids: CASSLTGNEQYF. CDR3 nucleotides: TGTGCCAGCAGCTTAACAGGGAACGAGCAGTACTTC.